The TCR beta chain under discussion was sequenced for a study of control samples from healthy donors and cancer patients (dated by TCRdb to the early 2020s). In the case of this clone: No cognate antigen has been identified for it.

The library was prepared using the immunoSEQ multiplex PCR assay. This immuneACCESS table, as held by TCRdb, lists in-frame sequences with V and J called but not all clones. Of the missing ones, under half trace to an unresolved V gene in checked studies; the others have no known cause. The table held for this sample gives some 190,000 clones. Together, the top ten hold roughly 2% of the sample. Taken from cysteine to phenylalanine, the CDR3 has 12 residues. The entry retains the CDR3 DNA only, 36 bases that are in frame from base 1. Deletion took 6 bases off V and 8 bases off J, with a span of 10 bases between the germline ends. The germline V gene supplies CDR1 MNHEY and CDR2 SVGAGI.

This TCR was sampled from a woman younger than 45 in good health. The sequence links TRBV6-5 to TRBJ1-4, and TRBD1 may be the D gene, going by 5 matching bases. Sequencing input: blood. The DNA sequence is as follows: TGTGCCAGCAGCCCCGGGGGGGAAAAACTGTTTTTT. This yields the protein CASSPGGEKLFF.